A selection of T cell receptor beta chains follows, all from one sample in a study of cytomegalovirus exposure and HLA in healthy donors. TCRdb keeps only in-frame clones here, not all; method: immunoSEQ multiplex PCR. Of around 170,000 clones in the sample, 60% to 85% are singletons; the top ten hold 1.5% to 2%. The sample taken for sequencing was PBMCs. These receptors were taken from a man aged 18 to 29 in good health and CMV-seronegative. CDR3s include the opening cysteine and the closing phenylalanine or tryptophan. D genes are given only for firm matches. For some rows the clone size is stated as once, few or many, or as a class when expanded; others skip it.

v_gene	abundance	j_gene	d_gene	CDR3nt	CDR3aa
TRBV18	NA	TRBJ1-5	NA	TGTGCCAGCTCAACCGACAGGCCCCCCGTTGGGCCCCAGCATTTT	CASSTDRPPVGPQHF
TRBV7-9	NA	TRBJ1-4	NA	TGTGCCAGCAGCTTATCTGAGACAACTAATGAAAAACTGTTTTTT	CASSLSETTNEKLFF
TRBV7-2	NA	TRBJ2-2	TRBD1	TGTGCCAGCAGCGTACGGACAGGGGGTGGGACCGGGGAGCTGTTTTTT	CASSVRTGGGTGELFF
TRBV7-6	NA	TRBJ1-1	NA	TGTGCCAGCAGCGCCCGGGACACTGGGAACACTGAAGCTTTCTTT	CASSARDTGNTEAFF
TRBV6-5	few	TRBJ2-7	TRBD1	TGTGCCAGCAGGCCGACGACAGGGGGTTTCTACGAGCAGTACTTC	CASRPTTGGFYEQYF
TRBV6-1	NA	TRBJ1-2	TRBD1	TGTGCCAGCAGTGTCCGACAGGGACTGTATGGCTACACCTTC	CASSVRQGLYGYTF
TRBV18	NA	TRBJ1-2	NA	TGTGCCAGCTCACAGGGGATCTATGGCTACACCTTC	CASSQGIYGYTF
TRBV5-8	NA	TRBJ2-7	TRBD2	TGTGCCAGCAGCTCAACCCAACTAGCGAGCGAGCAGTACTTC	CASSSTQLASEQYF
TRBV5-6	NA	TRBJ1-1	NA	TGTGCCAGCAGCCCCTTGGGGGGGAACACTGAAGCTTTCTTT	CASSPLGGNTEAFF
TRBV5-4	few	TRBJ1-1	NA	TGTGCCAGCAGCGAATCAGGGTTGGCGAGCACTGAAGCTTTCTTT	CASSESGLASTEAFF
TRBV27	NA	TRBJ2-2	NA	TGTGCCAGCACCTGGTCGCAGACGAACACCGGGGAGCTGTTTTTT	CASTWSQTNTGELFF
TRBV6-1	few	TRBJ2-2	NA	TGTGCCAGCACCCGGTACGGGGAGCTGTTTTTT	CASTRYGELFF
TRBV28	NA	TRBJ2-3	NA	TGTGCCAGCAGTGTACTAGAAACAGATACGCAGTATTTT	CASSVLETDTQYF
TRBV10-3	NA	TRBJ2-5	TRBD1	TGTGCCATCAGTGTTCATCCCTCGACAGGGCCCCAGGGGACCCAGTACTTC	CAISVHPSTGPQGTQYF
TRBV6-5	NA	TRBJ1-2	NA	TGTGCCAGCGCACCGGCGGGAGCGTATGGCTACACCTTC	CASAPAGAYGYTF
TRBV15	NA	TRBJ2-5	TRBD1	TGTGCCACCAGCATCCGGACAGGATCGGAGACCCAGTACTTC	CATSIRTGSETQYF
TRBV19	few	TRBJ1-2	TRBD1	TGTGCCAGTAGTATGACCGGGACAGCGAGATCTAACTATGGCTACACCTTC	CASSMTGTARSNYGYTF
TRBV4-1	NA	TRBJ1-5	TRBD1	TGCGCCAGCAGCCAAGATCGGGGCCAGGGGGGACAGCCCCAGCATTTT	CASSQDRGQGGQPQHF
TRBV7-9	NA	TRBJ1-4	NA	TGTGCCAGCAGCTCCGGACAGTATGAGGAAAAACTGTTTTTT	CASSSGQYEEKLFF
TRBV7-9	NA	TRBJ1-2	TRBD1	TGTGCCAGCAGCGCCATCGGACAGGGGCCTGCCTCTTCCTATGGCTACACCTTC	CASSAIGQGPASSYGYTF
TRBV6-5	NA	TRBJ2-7	NA	TGTGCCACCATCAGGGTGGCAGGGGGGCGGGAGCAGTACTTC	CATIRVAGGREQYF
TRBV7-8	NA	TRBJ2-7	NA	TGTGCCAGCAGCTTAGAGGACAGCTACGAGCAGTACTTC	CASSLEDSYEQYF
TRBV7-3	NA	TRBJ2-7	NA	TGTGCCAGCAGCTCTCTCCGTGAGGGGCAGTACTTC	CASSSLREGQYF
TRBV27	NA	TRBJ1-5	NA	TGTGCCAGCAGATTTTGCGGGGGGCACAAGGGCCCTCCGAATAGCAATCAGCCCCAGCATTTT	CASRFCGGHKGPPNSNQPQHF
TRBV14	NA	TRBJ2-1	NA	TGTGCCAGCAGCCAAGGGGCAGGCAATGAGCAGTTCTTC	CASSQGAGNEQFF
TRBV2	NA	TRBJ2-3	NA	TGTGCCAGCAGTTATTGGACAGGCACAGATACGCAGTATTTT	CASSYWTGTDTQYF
TRBV19	once	TRBJ2-2	TRBD2	TGTGCCAGTACCGTGACCCGGGGGGCCGGGGAGCTGTTTTTT	CASTVTRGAGELFF
TRBV5-4	NA	TRBJ1-1	NA	TGTGCCAGCAGCCCGCCCCGGTTCCGGACAGTACTGAACACTGAAGCTTTCTTT	CASSPPRFRTVLNTEAFF
TRBV6-1	NA	TRBJ2-5	TRBD2	TGTGCCAGCAGTGCGGGACTAGCGGGAGGCCCACACCAAGAGACCCAGTACTTC	CASSAGLAGGPHQETQYF
TRBV28	few	TRBJ2-2	NA	TGTGCCAGCAGTTTATTAGCCGGGGAGCTGTTTTTT	CASSLLAGELFF
TRBV7-2	few	TRBJ2-5	TRBD2	TGTGCCAGCAGCCTGACGCGGGGGGCTCCCGGAGGGTACTTC	CASSLTRGAPGGYF
TRBV6-1	NA	TRBJ1-1	NA	TGTGCCAGCAGAGGCGACTCAGAAGCTTTCTTT	CASRGDSEAFF
TRBV28	once	TRBJ2-7	NA	TGTGCCAGCCAGGGGTCCCCTCTGTACGAGCAGTACTTC	CASQGSPLYEQYF
TRBV28	few	TRBJ1-2	NA	TGTGCCAGCAGTTTGGCGGGAAGCAGCTATGGCTACACCTTC	CASSLAGSSYGYTF
TRBV5-1	NA	TRBJ1-2	NA	TGCGCCAGCAGGGAGGAAGTGGGGGGCTACACCTTC	CASREEVGGYTF
TRBV19	NA	TRBJ1-6	TRBD1	TGTGCCAGTGCTGACAGGGGAAGAGTCGTACCCCTCCACTTT	CASADRGRVVPLHF
TRBV6-1	medium-sized	TRBJ2-1	TRBD2	TGTGCCAGCAGTGTCGCTCTCGGGAGGGGGATGAGGGATGAGCAGTTCTTC	CASSVALGRGMRDEQFF
TRBV2	NA	TRBJ1-4	TRBD1	TGTGCCGGAAGACAGGGCGCTAATGAAAAACTGTTTTTT	CAGRQGANEKLFF
TRBV25-1	NA	TRBJ1-4	TRBD1	TGTGCCAGCAGTGAAGGACAGGGTAATAATGAAAAACTGTTTTTT	CASSEGQGNNEKLFF
TRBV25-1	NA	TRBJ1-5	TRBD1	TGTGCCAGCAGTCCCGGGACAGGGGGGCATCAGCCCCAGCATTTT	CASSPGTGGHQPQHF
TRBV5-4	NA	TRBJ1-6	NA	TGTGCCAGCAGCTTCGAGGATTCACCCCTCCACTTT	CASSFEDSPLHF
TRBV30	NA	TRBJ2-1	TRBD1	TGTGCCTGGAGTCCTGGACAGGGTGCGTTCTTC	CAWSPGQGAFF